Sequencing of this T cell receptor beta chain was carried out in a study of blood T cells in healthy people across ages. The length of the CDR3 is 15 residues. V was trimmed by 0 bases and J by 4 bases, leaving 10 bases between them. CDR1 is SGHAT, CDR2 FQNNGV, per germline. Whole-study findings and limits: From one million sequenced T cells, diversity estimates were lower bounds. Per million T cells, TCR beta diversity dropped roughly linearly as age increased.

They isolated at least 7 million PBMCs from each sample. Then a second PCR, running about 6 to 12 cycles, was carried out with a sample-barcoded 5' primer and a J-beta primer mix. The template-switch adaptor was a 5' adaptor with 12 random nucleotides. It tagged each cDNA molecule. One entry per CDR3 protein results from TCRdb running MiXCR on the 5' RACE reads. The sample carries 1.4 million or so distinct CDR3 sequences, roughly 43% recorded once. For this clonotype: Its antigen is as yet unknown.

The clonotype comes from a woman aged 18-29 years in good health. The chain has TRBV11-2 and TRBJ1-5; TRBD1 is a possible D gene (5 bases). Sequencing input: blood. DNA of the CDR3: TGTGCCAGCAGCTTAGAGGCAGGGTGGAATCAGCCCCAGCATTTT. This codes for CASSLEAGWNQPQHF.